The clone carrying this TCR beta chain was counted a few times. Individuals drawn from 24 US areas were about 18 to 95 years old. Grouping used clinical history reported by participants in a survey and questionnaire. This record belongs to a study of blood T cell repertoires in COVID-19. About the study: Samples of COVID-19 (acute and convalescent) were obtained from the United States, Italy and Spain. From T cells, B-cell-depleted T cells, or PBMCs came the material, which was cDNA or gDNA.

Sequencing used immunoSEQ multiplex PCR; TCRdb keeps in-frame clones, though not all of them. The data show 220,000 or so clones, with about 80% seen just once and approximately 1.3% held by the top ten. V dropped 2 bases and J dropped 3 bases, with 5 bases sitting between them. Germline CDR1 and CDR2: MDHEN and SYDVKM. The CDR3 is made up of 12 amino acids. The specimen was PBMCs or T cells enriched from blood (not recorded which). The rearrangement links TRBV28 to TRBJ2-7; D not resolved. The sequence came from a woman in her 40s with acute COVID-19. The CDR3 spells CASSLEDYEQYF. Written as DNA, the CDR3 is TGTGCCAGCAGTTTAGAGGACTACGAGCAGTACTTC.